Reported below is one TCR beta chain. This clone has more than one count but fewer than ten. Its antigen is currently not known. No qualities accompany the bases; no much larger clone lies one base away. The trial excluded patients who had a history of autoimmune disease or who were on systemic immunosuppression. Peripheral blood for TCR sequencing was drawn from every dose cohort at baseline, at cycle 4 day 1 and at cycle 7 day 1. Samples were obtained from an open-label, multicenter, first-in-human phase I dose-escalation trial of ivuxolimab. Adults with locally advanced or metastatic head and neck squamous cell, hepatocellular, melanoma or renal cell carcinoma were enrolled in the trial. Before TCR sequencing, CD4+ and CD8+ T cells were separately sorted from peripheral blood. Genomic DNA was isolated from the sorted cells so that the TCRbeta CDR3 region could be sequenced. The immunoSEQ Assay was used for sequencing of TCRbeta CDR3 regions. Sourced from immuneACCESS, this table was stored by TCRdb with only in-frame sequences that have V and J called. A share of the clones is absent; for the studies checked, an unresolved V gene accounts for under half, and the remainder has no known explanation. The sample yields some 72,000 clones; about nine tenths were counted once. Of the sample, around 0.5% falls within the top ten clones.

The data stem from a study of OX40 agonist ivuxolimab in advanced cancers. Turning to the overall study: Ivuxolimab was a fully human IgG2 agonistic monoclonal antibody targeting the costimulatory receptor OX40 (CD134). Intravenous ivuxolimab was administered to patients every 2 weeks at six dose levels: 0.01, 0.1, 0.3, 1.5, 3 and 10 mg/kg. Three dose-escalation patients achieved partial responses, one with hepatocellular carcinoma and two with cutaneous melanoma. The dose-escalation cohort was about 87% male with a mean age of around 62 years, ranging from roughly 23 to 80. Of the approximately 54 dose-escalation patients, hepatocellular carcinoma was present in about 20, melanoma in approximately 15, renal cell carcinoma in 9 and head and neck cancer in 9. Peripheral TCRbeta sequencing was intended to test whether TCR sequence diversity was altered and clonal T-cell expansion was caused by ivuxolimab. Patients were allowed to have had prior anti-PD-1, anti-PD-L1 or anti-CTLA-4 therapy, and 30% to 40% of the dose-escalation patients had previously received checkpoint inhibitors. The paper covers the monotherapy dose-escalation part of the phase I ivuxolimab trial, which included N ≈ 52 patients.

The paper as a whole reports these results and caveats: In the 0.1-3.0 mg/kg groups, partial responders had among the lowest normalized peripheral clonal expansion, particularly in CD8+ T cells. After ivuxolimab, more expanded clones were found on average in CD8+ T cells than in CD4+ T cells. The antigen specificity of the peripheral T cells that underwent clonal expansion was not determined. Low levels of normalized T-cell clonal expansion were also seen in some nonresponding patients. Clonal expansion of both CD4+ and CD8+ blood T cells was observed from baseline to week 6 at doses 0.1 to 3.0 mg/kg.

The TCR sequence derives from an adult with an advanced solid tumor such as melanoma, head and neck, liver or kidney cancer. Sequencing was performed on CD4+ or CD8+ T cells sorted from blood, taken in a trial of the OX40 agonist ivuxolimab.

The CDR3 is CASSRLAMETQYF. Here is the DNA: TGTGCCAGTAGTAGGCTAGCGATGGAGACCCAGTACTTC. Here the chain combines TRBV19 and TRBJ2-5; a weak D assignment points to TRBD2 (6 bases agree). The germline V gene (reference sequence) specifies LNHDA as CDR1 and SQIVND as CDR2. The CDR3 contains 13 residues, cysteine and phenylalanine counted. Solely the CDR3 DNA is kept, with 39 bases framed from the first base. V was cut back by 4 bases and J by 5 bases, leaving a gap of 11 bases between them.